This T cell receptor (beta chain) was documented in a study of cytotoxic CD8 clonotypes in ibrutinib-treated CLL. Clones were sequenced by immunoSEQ multiplex PCR, and TCRdb holds only the in-frame ones, with some missing. The sample includes about 50,000 clones, roughly 85% of them seen just once. This clone came up once. The CDR3 sequence is 14 residues long. The V and J ends lost 3 bases and 5 bases respectively, with 16 bases between them. CDR1 and CDR2 (germline): GTSNPN, SVGIG (reference sequence). The specimen comprised PBMCs, sampled after 24 months of ibrutinib treatment. The receptor was derived from a human donor with chronic lymphocytic leukemia. The chain has TRBV30 and TRBJ2-5, with D possibly being TRBD2 (5 bases). CDR3 coding DNA: TGTGCCTGGAGCACCGGACTCCCTGGGGAGACCCAGTACTTC. This encodes CAWSTGLPGETQYF.